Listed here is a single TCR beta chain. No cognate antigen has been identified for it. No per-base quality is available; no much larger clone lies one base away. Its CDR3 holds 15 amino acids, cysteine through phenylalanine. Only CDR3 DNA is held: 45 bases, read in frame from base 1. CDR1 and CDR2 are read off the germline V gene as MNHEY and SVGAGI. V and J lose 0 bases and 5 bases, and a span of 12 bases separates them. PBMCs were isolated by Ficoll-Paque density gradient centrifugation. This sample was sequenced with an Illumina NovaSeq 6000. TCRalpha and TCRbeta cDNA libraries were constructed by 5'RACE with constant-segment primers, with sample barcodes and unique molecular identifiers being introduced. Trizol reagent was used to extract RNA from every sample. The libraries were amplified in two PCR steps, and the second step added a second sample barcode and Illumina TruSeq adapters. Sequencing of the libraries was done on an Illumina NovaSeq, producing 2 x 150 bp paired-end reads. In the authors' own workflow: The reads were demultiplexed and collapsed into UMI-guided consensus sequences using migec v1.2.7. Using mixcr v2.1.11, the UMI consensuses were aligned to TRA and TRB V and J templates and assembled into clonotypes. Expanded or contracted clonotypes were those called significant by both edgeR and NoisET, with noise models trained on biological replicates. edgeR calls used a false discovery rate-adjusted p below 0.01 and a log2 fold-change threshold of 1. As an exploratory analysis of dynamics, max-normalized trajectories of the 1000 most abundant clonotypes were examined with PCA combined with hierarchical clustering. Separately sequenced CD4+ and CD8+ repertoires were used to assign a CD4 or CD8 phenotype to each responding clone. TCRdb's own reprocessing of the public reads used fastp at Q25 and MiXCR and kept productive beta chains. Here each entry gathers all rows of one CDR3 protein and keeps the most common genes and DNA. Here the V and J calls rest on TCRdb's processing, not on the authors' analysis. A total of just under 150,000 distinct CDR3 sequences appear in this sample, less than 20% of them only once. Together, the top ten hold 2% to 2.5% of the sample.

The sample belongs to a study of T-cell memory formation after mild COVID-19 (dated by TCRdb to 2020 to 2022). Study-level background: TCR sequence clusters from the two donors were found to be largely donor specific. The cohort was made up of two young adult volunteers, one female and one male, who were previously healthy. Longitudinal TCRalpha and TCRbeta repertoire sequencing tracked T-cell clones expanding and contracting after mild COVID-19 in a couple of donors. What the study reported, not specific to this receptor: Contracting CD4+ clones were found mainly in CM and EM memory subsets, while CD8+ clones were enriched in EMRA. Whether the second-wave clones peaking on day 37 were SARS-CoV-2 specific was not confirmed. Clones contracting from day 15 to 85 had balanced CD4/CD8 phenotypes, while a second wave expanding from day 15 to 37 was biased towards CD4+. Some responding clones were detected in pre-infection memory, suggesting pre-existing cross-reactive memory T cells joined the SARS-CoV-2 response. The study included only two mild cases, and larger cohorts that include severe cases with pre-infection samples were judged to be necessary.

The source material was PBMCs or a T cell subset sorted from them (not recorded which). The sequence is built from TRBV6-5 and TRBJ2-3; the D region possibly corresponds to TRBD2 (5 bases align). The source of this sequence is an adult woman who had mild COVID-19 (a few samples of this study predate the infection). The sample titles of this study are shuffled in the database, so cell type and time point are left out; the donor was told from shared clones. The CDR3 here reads CASSYSVGEVDTQYF. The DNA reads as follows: TGTGCCAGCAGTTACTCGGTGGGAGAAGTAGATACGCAGTATTTT.